These T cell receptor beta chains were read from a single sample in a study of cytomegalovirus exposure and HLA in healthy donors. Sequencing used immunoSEQ multiplex PCR; TCRdb keeps in-frame clones, though not all of them. The table records about 180,000 clones, more than 70% of them present only once. The specimen sequenced was PBMCs. The receptors come from a boy between 2 and 15 years old in good health and CMV-seronegative. CDR3s include the opening cysteine and the closing phenylalanine or tryptophan. D genes are given only for firm matches. Clone size is stated in some rows and not others, as once, few, many or a class when expanded.

>TRBV16|TRBD2|TRBJ2-6|-
TGTGCCAGCAGCCCCTGGACTAGCGGGCCTTTACTCTCTGGGGCCAACGTCCTGACTTTC
CASSPWTSGPLLSGANVLTF
>TRBV5-1|-|TRBJ2-7|-
TGCGCCAGCAGCTTGGCAGGGCCTGGAAACAACGAGCAGTACTTC
CASSLAGPGNNEQYF
>TRBV5-6|TRBD1|TRBJ2-5|-
TGTGCCAGCAGCTTGGCCGGGACAGCGATACAAGAGACCCAGTACTTC
CASSLAGTAIQETQYF
>TRBV7-9|TRBD1|TRBJ2-5|-
TGTGCCAGCAGCCCCCGTTTGGGACAGGGGGTGACCCAGTACTTC
CASSPRLGQGVTQYF
>TRBV6-5|-|TRBJ1-3|-
TGTGCCAGCAGTTATGGCGGTGGAAACACCATATATTTT
CASSYGGGNTIYF
>TRBV25-1|TRBD2|TRBJ2-1|-
TGTGCCAGCAGTGAAACTAGCGGGAGAAAGTTCTTC
CASSETSGRKFF
>TRBV5-4|TRBD2|TRBJ2-1|-
TGTGCCAGCAGTCCAGCCCCGCGGGAGGGTGATGAGCAGTTCTTC
CASSPAPREGDEQFF
>TRBV6-1|TRBD1|TRBJ1-3|-
TGTGCCAGCAGTGCTGAGATGACCGGGACAGCTGGAAACACCATATATTTT
CASSAEMTGTAGNTIYF
>TRBV23-1|-|TRBJ2-7|-
TGCGCCAGCAGTCTAGGGGCTAACTCCTACGAGCAGTACTTC
CASSLGANSYEQYF
>TRBV28|TRBD1|TRBJ2-1|-
TGTGCCAGCTTGGGACAGTGGCAGTTCTTC
CASLGQWQFF
>TRBV19|TRBD2|TRBJ2-5|-
TGTGCCAGTAGTACCCCTCTCGGGGCGGGAGGGATCCGAGAGACCCAGTACTTC
CASSTPLGAGGIRETQYF
>TRBV20-1|-|TRBJ2-7|-
TGCAGTGCCCGCCCGGGGAGGGAGCAGTACTTC
CSARPGREQYF
>TRBV28|TRBD2|TRBJ2-1|-
TGTGCCAGCAGTTTACTAGCGGGAGTTCGACAGTTCTTC
CASSLLAGVRQFF
>TRBV7-6|-|TRBJ2-5|-
TGTGCCAGCAGCTTATGGCTAGCCCAAGAGACCCAGTACTTC
CASSLWLAQETQYF
>TRBV18|-|TRBJ1-3|-
TGTGCCAGCTCACCACCGAGGGGGGGTACCTCTGGAAACACCATATATTTT
CASSPPRGGTSGNTIYF
>TRBV14|-|TRBJ2-1|-
TGTGCCAGCAGCCAAGATTATCAGCGGTTGACGTCCTACAATGAGCAGTTCTTC
CASSQDYQRLTSYNEQFF
>TRBV19|-|TRBJ1-5|-
TGTGCCAGTAGTCCCGACAGGAATCAGCCCCAGCATTTT
CASSPDRNQPQHF
>TRBV11-2|-|TRBJ1-1|-
TGTGCCAGCAGCTTTTCCCTGTACACTGAAGCTTTCTTT
CASSFSLYTEAFF
>TRBV5-1|-|TRBJ2-3|-
TGCGCCAGCAGCTTGCAACAGCTCGGAGATACGCAGTATTTT
CASSLQQLGDTQYF
>TRBV28|TRBD1|TRBJ1-1|-
TGTGCCAGCAGTTTGGGTCTGGGAAGGGGGCACCCTGAAGCTTTCTTT
CASSLGLGRGHPEAFF
>TRBV30|-|TRBJ2-7|-
TGTGCCTGGAGTGGACAGACCTACGAGCAGTACTTC
CAWSGQTYEQYF
>TRBV2|TRBD1|TRBJ1-1|-
TGTGCCAGCAGTGAGGGACAGGGAATCAACACTGAAGCTTTCTTT
CASSEGQGINTEAFF
>TRBV6-5|TRBD1|TRBJ2-5|-
TGTGCCAGCAGTTACGGGATTGGGACAGTCCAAGAGACCCAGTACTTC
CASSYGIGTVQETQYF
>TRBV19|-|TRBJ2-3|-
TGTGCCAGTAGTTTCGGGAGCGGGACAGATACGCAGTATTTT
CASSFGSGTDTQYF
>TRBV7-2|TRBD2|TRBJ2-7|-
TGTGCCAGCAGCTCCTCTAGCGGGAGGGCCGGATCGGGCGAGCAGTACTTC
CASSSSSGRAGSGEQYF
>TRBV28|TRBD2|TRBJ2-3|-
TGTGCCAGCAGTTTTAGGTCTAGCGGGACAGATACGCAGTATTTT
CASSFRSSGTDTQYF
>TRBV19|TRBD1|TRBJ1-1|-
TGTGCCAGTAGTTTACCACAGGGGGCGAACACTGAAGCTTTCTTT
CASSLPQGANTEAFF
>TRBV25-1|TRBD1|TRBJ2-7|-
TGTGCCAGCAGTAAAAGACAGGGGGCGACCTACGAGCAGTACTTC
CASSKRQGATYEQYF
>TRBV9|-|TRBJ2-2|-
TGTGCCAGCAGCGTAGGTACGGAGGCGAACACCGGGGAGCTGTTTTTT
CASSVGTEANTGELFF
>TRBV6-5|-|TRBJ1-2|once
TGTGCCAGCAGTTACTCGGTCTCGGGGGGCTACACCTTC
CASSYSVSGGYTF
>TRBV7-2|TRBD1|TRBJ1-2|-
TGTGCCAGCACCTCGGACAGGGAAGGAGTCGGTAGTAACTATGGCTACACCTTC
CASTSDREGVGSNYGYTF
>TRBV19|TRBD1|TRBJ1-5|-
TGTGCCAGTAGTCCAGGACAGGACAATCAGCCCCAGCATTTT
CASSPGQDNQPQHF
>TRBV6-6|-|TRBJ2-7|few
TGTGCCAGCAGTTACTCGAGTAGGGGAGAGCAGTACTTC
CASSYSSRGEQYF
>TRBV11-3|TRBD2|TRBJ2-2|-
TGTGCCAGCAGCCCAGCGGGAGTTAAAACCGGGGAGCTGTTTTTT
CASSPAGVKTGELFF
>TRBV6-4|TRBD2|TRBJ2-3|-
TGTGCCAGCAGTTCCCGGACTAGCGGGAACACAGATACGCAGTATTTT
CASSSRTSGNTDTQYF
>TRBV5-1|-|TRBJ1-2|-
TGCGCCAGCAGCTTGAGCGGAACTCCATCTTATGGCTACACCTTC
CASSLSGTPSYGYTF
>TRBV18|TRBD1|TRBJ2-7|-
TGTGCCAGCTCACCGGGGACAGGGGGTGACGAGCAGTACTTC
CASSPGTGGDEQYF
>TRBV15|-|TRBJ1-1|-
TGTGCCACCAGGGTTGGTTCGGGTACTGAAGCTTTCTTT
CATRVGSGTEAFF
>TRBV4-1|-|TRBJ2-7|-
TGCGCCAGCAGCCAGTACAGGTCAAACGAGCAGTACTTC
CASSQYRSNEQYF
>TRBV28|TRBD1|TRBJ1-6|-
TGTGCCAGCAGTCTAGGACAGGGAACCTCACCCCTCCACTTT
CASSLGQGTSPLHF
>TRBV7-3|TRBD2|TRBJ2-2|-
TGTGCCAGCAGACTAGCGGCGAACACCGGGGAGCTGTTTTTT
CASRLAANTGELFF
>TRBV5-1|-|TRBJ2-7|-
TGCGCCAGCAGCACGGGACTCCAACCCTACGAGCAGTACTTC
CASSTGLQPYEQYF
>TRBV13|TRBD2|TRBJ2-5|-
TGTGCCAGCAGCTTAGTGGCGGGAGGGCCCCAAGAGACCCAGTACTTC
CASSLVAGGPQETQYF
>TRBV10-3|TRBD2|TRBJ2-7|-
TGTGCCATCACCTCACCGACTAGCGGCACCTACGAGCAGTACTTC
CAITSPTSGTYEQYF
>TRBV5-1|-|TRBJ1-1|-
TGCGCCAGCAGCTTGCGGGGCACTGAAGCTTTCTTT
CASSLRGTEAFF
>TRBV28|-|TRBJ2-7|once
TGTGCCAGCAGCTATGGAGGGATCTCCTACGAGCAGTACTTC
CASSYGGISYEQYF
>TRBV9|-|TRBJ2-1|-
TGTGCCAGCAGCGTAGATTCGGGGACCTACAATGAGCAGTTCTTC
CASSVDSGTYNEQFF
>TRBV28|-|TRBJ2-7|once
TGTGCCAGCAGTGCTAGCGCCGGGGAGCAGTACTTC
CASSASAGEQYF
>TRBV4-2|TRBD2|TRBJ2-1|-
TGTGCCAGCAGCCGTACTAGCGGGAGCTCCTACAATGAGCAGTTCTTC
CASSRTSGSSYNEQFF
>TRBV12-5|-|TRBJ2-7|-
TGTGCTAGTGGTTTGGTACTTGGCGGCTCCTACGAGCAGTACTTC
CASGLVLGGSYEQYF
>TRBV2|-|TRBJ2-2|-
TGTGCCAGCAGTGTTACAGGTACCGGGGAGCTGTTTTTT
CASSVTGTGELFF